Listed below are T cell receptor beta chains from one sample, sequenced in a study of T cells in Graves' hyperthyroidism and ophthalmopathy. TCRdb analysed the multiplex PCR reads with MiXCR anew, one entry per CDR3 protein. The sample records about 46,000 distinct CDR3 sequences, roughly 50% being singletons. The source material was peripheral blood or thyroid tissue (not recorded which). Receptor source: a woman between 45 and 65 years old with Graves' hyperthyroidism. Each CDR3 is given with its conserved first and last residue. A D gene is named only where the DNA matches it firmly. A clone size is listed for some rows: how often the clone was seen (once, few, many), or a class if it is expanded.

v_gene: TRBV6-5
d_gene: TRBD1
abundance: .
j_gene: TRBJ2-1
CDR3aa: CASSYVGQGYNEQFF
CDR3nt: TGTGCCAGCAGTTACGTGGGACAGGGGTACAATGAGCAGTTCTTC

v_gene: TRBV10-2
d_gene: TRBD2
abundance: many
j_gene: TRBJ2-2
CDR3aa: CASKLTSAGGELFF
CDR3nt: TGCGCCAGCAAGTTGACTAGCGCCGGGGGGGAGCTGTTTTTT

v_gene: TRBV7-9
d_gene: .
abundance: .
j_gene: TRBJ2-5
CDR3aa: CASSYAGAGRRETQYF
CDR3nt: TGTGCCAGCAGCTACGCCGGGGCGGGACGGAGGGAGACCCAGTACTTC

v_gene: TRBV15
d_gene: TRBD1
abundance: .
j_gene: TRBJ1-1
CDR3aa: CATSTETGRVSTEAFF
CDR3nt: TGTGCCACCAGCACCGAGACAGGGAGAGTTAGCACTGAAGCTTTCTTT

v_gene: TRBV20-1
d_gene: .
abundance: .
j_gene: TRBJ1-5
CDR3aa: CSATGLSQPQHF
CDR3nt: TGCAGTGCTACAGGGTTGAGTCAGCCCCAGCATTTT

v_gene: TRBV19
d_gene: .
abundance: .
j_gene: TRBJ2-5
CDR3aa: CASSTGTRPQETRYF
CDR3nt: TGTGCCAGTAGTACCGGGACAAGGCCCCAGGAGACCCGGTACTTC

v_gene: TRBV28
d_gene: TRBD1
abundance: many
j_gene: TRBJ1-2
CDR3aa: CASRPGTGSQYGYTF
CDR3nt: TGTGCCAGCAGACCTGGGACAGGGAGCCAATATGGCTACACCTTC

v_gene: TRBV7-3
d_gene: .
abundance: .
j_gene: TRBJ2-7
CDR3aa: CASGPSDEQYF
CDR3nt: TGTGCCAGCGGCCCCTCGGACGAGCAGTACTTC

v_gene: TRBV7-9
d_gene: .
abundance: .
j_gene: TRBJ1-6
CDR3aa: CASSLVAGSPLHF
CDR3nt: TGTGCCAGCAGCTTGGTTGCGGGTTCACCCCTCCACTTT

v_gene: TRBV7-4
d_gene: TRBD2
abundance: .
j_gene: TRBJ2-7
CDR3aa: CASSPRLAGGPHEQYF
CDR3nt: TGTGCCAGCAGTCCCAGACTAGCGGGAGGGCCCCACGAGCAGTACTTC